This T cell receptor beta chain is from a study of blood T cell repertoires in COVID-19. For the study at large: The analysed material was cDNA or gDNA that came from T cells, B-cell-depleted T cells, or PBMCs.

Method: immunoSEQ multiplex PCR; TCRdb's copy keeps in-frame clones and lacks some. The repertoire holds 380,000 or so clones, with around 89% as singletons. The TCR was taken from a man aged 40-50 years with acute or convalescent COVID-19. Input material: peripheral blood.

This chain's CDR3 is CASSQRGPRAYNSPLHF. The CDR3, as DNA: TGTGCCAGCAGCCAAAGGGGTCCCCGGGCCTATAATTCACCCCTCCACTTT. The gene calls are TRBV4-2 and TRBJ1-6; possibly TRBD1 for D (5 bases). The germline gives CDR1 LGHNA, CDR2 YNFKEQ. The length of the CDR3 is 17 residues. The V end was cut by 2 bases, the J end by 2 bases, with 13 bases between.